Described below is a single T cell receptor (beta chain) sequence and its context. Using immunoSEQ multiplex PCR, the repertoire was profiled, and TCRdb retains in-frame clones only, with some absent. The sample holds tens of thousands of clones, approximately 90% seen once. The sample is drawn from a study of T cell changes during pregnancy in multiple sclerosis. With 5 bases removed from V and 2 bases from J, the gap between germline ends came to 11 bases. Germline V gene sequence: CDR1 SGHNT, CDR2 YYREEE (reference sequence). The CDR3 length is 15 residues. Sequencing used peripheral blood, obtained in the second trimester of pregnancy. The sequence derives from a female donor in good health, enrolled as a control in a pregnancy study. This sequence joins TRBV5-4 and TRBJ2-6; perhaps TRBD2 as D (5 bases). The DNA of the CDR3 is TGTGCCAGCAGTTATCGGGAACCTGGGGCCAACGTCCTGACTTTC. Translation gives CASSYREPGANVLTF.